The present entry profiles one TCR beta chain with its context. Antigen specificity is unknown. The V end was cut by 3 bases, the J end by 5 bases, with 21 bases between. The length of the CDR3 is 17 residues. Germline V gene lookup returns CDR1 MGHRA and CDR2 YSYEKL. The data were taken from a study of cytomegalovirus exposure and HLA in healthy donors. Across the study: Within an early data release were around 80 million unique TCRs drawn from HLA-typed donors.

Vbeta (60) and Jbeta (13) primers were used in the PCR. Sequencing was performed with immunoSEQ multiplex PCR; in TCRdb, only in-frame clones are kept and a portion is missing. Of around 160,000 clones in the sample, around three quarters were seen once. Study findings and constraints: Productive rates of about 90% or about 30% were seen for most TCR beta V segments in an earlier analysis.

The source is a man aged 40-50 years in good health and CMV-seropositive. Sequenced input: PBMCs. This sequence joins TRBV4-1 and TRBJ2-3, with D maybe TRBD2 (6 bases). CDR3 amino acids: CASSQVGASREKDTQYF. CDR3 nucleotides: TGCGCCAGCAGCCAGGTCGGGGCTAGCCGGGAGAAAGATACGCAGTATTTT.